This T cell receptor beta chain is drawn from a study of T cell changes during pregnancy in multiple sclerosis. Looked up from germline, CDR1 is MGHRA and CDR2 is YSYEKL. V lost 0 bases and J 8 bases, leaving 17 bases between the germline ends. The CDR3 consists of 15 residues. Measured with immunoSEQ multiplex PCR; TCRdb has only the in-frame clones, and not every one. This sample has 20,000 to 25,000 clones, with about 90% found just once. This chain uses TRBV4-1 with TRBJ2-7; a possible D gene is TRBD1 (6 bases). The receptor comes from a female donor with multiple sclerosis, enrolled in a pregnancy study. The sample here was CD8+ T cells from peripheral blood mononuclear cells, taken after pregnancy. The CDR3 DNA reads TGCGCCAGCAGCCAAGATGGGACAAGCCCCAGAAAGCAGTACTTC. Protein product: CASSQDGTSPRKQYF.